The present T cell receptor (beta chain) was sequenced within a study of Ad26.COV2.S vaccination and SARS-CoV-2 variants (dated by TCRdb to about 2021). About the full investigation: Vaccine-arm donors were drawn from COV1001, a multicentre, randomized, double-blind, placebo-controlled phase I-IIa trial of Ad26.COV2.S in healthy adults. Ad26.COV2.S was administered intramuscularly at 5 x 10^10 or 1 x 10^11 viral particles, either as a single shot or as two shots given 56 days apart. Trial participants were randomized into five groups of five: low-dose or high-dose Ad26.COV2.S given once or twice, or placebo on both occasions. TCRbeta repertoire sequencing was used to assess the specificity and breadth of SARS-CoV-2-reactive T cell receptors after Ad26.COV2.S vaccination. Investigators remained blinded to trial group allocation during experiments and outcome assessment. The TCR-sequenced set comprised about 30 samples: some 20 Ad26.COV2.S vaccine recipients, 5 placebo recipients and 8 SARS-CoV-2 convalescent individuals. Points the paper makes about the study in general: Vaccine and placebo recipients had comparable non-spike TCR breadth, which fits with the vaccine containing only spike. Spike-specific TCR breadth was higher in Ad26.COV2.S recipients than in placebo recipients (P = 0.0014). The study was not powered for comparison of responses between vaccine doses or regimens. The authors noted that the TCR breadth and depth analyses may have underestimated total T cell responses. After vaccination, substantial breadth of spike-specific CD8+ and CD4+ T cell responses was reported.

Of note for this clone: Its antigen remains unidentified. No quality values exist for individual bases; no much larger clone is one base distant.

In the paper's terms, the treatment or condition label means: about 20 received Ad26.COV2.S at low or high dose, single or two shots; roughly 5 received placebo; per-sample allocation not given. For vaccine and placebo recipients, the sequenced repertoires came from samples collected on day 63 after the first injection. Cohort 1b enrolled around 23 adults aged 18-55 years at a single site in Boston, USA, between 29 July and 7 August 2020. Ad26.COV2.S was a replication-incompetent adenovirus type 26 vector expressing a prefusion-stabilized SARS-CoV-2 spike protein from the original Wuhan strain. TCRbeta CDR3 regions were sequenced with the immunoSEQ Assay. After extraction, genomic DNA underwent amplification by bias-controlled multiplex PCR, followed by high-throughput sequencing. The published analysis was carried out like this. To quantify the absolute abundance of every unique TCRbeta CDR3 region, sequences were collapsed and filtered. T cell fraction was estimated by normalizing TCRbeta template counts to usable DNA, which was measured by amplifying reference genes present in all nucleated cells. Repertoire TCRs were annotated as SARS-CoV-2-specific when V gene, CDR3 amino acid sequence and J gene were exactly matched to a known reactive TCR set. MIRA supplied the reference SARS-CoV-2 TCR set, which was filtered for enrichment in COVID-19-positive ImmuneCODE repertoires so that public or cross-reactive TCRs were removed. Based on the MIRA antigens, annotated TCRs were further analysed at the level of specific ORF or position within ORF. Breadth was defined as the number of annotated unique rearrangements divided by the total number of unique productive rearrangements, and depth was defined as the summed frequency of the annotated unique rearrangements. Group comparisons of TCR breadth used two-sided Wilcoxon rank-sum tests. The table was pulled from immuneACCESS by TCRdb, which kept in-frame rearrangements only. Such tables lose some clones; where checked, under half of the loss comes from unresolved V genes, and the rest has no known cause. V and J calls and clone size are those listed in that table; D and trimming were worked out from the DNA. This sample lists about 250,000 clones; about 89% were detected once. The top ten constitute approximately 3.3% of the sample.

The CDR1 and CDR2 encoded by the germline V gene are MNHEY and SVGAGI. Including the terminal cysteine and phenylalanine, the CDR3 comprises 11 residues. Only CDR3 DNA remains: 33 bases, in frame from the first base. Relative to germline, V is missing 7 bases and J is missing 17 bases, with 8 bases of the junction outside any gene match. This chain joins TRBV6-5 to TRBJ1-6; 7 bases in between match TRBD1. The material was peripheral blood, obtained in a trial of Ad26.COV2.S vaccine versus placebo. The clonotype comes from a person between 18 and 59 years old who received the Ad26.COV2.S COVID-19 vaccine or a placebo. The DNA reads as follows: TGTGCCAGCATCGCCCCGGGACAGATCCACTTT. Protein translation: CASIAPGQIHF.